This T cell receptor (beta chain) was documented in a study of radiation and T cells in renal cell carcinoma. Some clones are missing from TCRdb's copy, which holds only in-frame ones; the method was immunoSEQ multiplex PCR. The data hold approximately 83,000 clones, with just under 85% observed a single time. For this clone: As yet, its antigen is unknown.

This sample's time point: blood 4 weeks post-SBRT, at nephrectomy. Treatment described: 15 Gy SBRT to primary tumor, nephrectomy 4 weeks later. Nephrectomy followed 15 Gy stereotactic body radiation by 4 weeks. Radiation-treated patients gave blood at baseline, week 2 and week 4. Study-wide points: Top tumor clonotypes rose in blood 2 weeks post-radiation, then contracted.

The V and J ends lost 2 bases and 6 bases respectively, with 10 bases between them. Germline CDR1 and CDR2: SEHNR and FQNEAQ (reference sequence). CDR3 length: 13 residues. This chain connects TRBV7-9 to TRBJ1-1; possibly TRBD1 for D (6 bases). Here the sequenced sample was blood, taken from a patient whose treatment included radiotherapy and nephrectomy. The sequence was obtained from a middle-aged man with renal cell carcinoma. The CDR3 sequence is CASSLSGGPEAFF. CDR3 nucleotide sequence: TGTGCCAGCAGCTTATCGGGGGGCCCTGAAGCTTTCTTT.